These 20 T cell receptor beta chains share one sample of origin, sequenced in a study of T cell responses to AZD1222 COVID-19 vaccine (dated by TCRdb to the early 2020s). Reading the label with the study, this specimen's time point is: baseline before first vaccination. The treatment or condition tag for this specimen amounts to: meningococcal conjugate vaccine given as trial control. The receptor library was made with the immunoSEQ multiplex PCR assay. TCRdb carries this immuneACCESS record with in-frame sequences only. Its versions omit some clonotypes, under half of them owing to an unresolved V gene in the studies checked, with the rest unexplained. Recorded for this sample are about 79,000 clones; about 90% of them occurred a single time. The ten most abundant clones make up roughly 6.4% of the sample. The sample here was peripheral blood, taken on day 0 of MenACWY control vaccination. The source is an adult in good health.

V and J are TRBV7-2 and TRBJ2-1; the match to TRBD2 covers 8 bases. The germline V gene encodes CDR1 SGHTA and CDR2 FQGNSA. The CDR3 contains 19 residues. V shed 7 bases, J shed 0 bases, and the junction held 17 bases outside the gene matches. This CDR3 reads CASIPPGPLAGNSYNEQFF. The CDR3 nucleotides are TGTGCCAGCATTCCCCCAGGCCCCCTAGCGGGCAACTCCTACAATGAGCAGTTCTTC.

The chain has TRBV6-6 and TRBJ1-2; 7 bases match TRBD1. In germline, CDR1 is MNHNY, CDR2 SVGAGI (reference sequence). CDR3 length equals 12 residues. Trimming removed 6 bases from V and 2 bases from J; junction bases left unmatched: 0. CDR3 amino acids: CASRTGNYGYTF. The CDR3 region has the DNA TGTGCCAGCAGGACAGGGAACTATGGCTACACCTTC.

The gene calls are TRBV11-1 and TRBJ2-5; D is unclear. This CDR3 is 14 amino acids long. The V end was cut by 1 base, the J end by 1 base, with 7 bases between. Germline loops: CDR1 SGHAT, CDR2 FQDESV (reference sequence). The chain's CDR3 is CASSLGRLQETQYF. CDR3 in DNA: TGTGCCAGCAGCTTAGGGCGGCTCCAAGAGACCCAGTACTTC.

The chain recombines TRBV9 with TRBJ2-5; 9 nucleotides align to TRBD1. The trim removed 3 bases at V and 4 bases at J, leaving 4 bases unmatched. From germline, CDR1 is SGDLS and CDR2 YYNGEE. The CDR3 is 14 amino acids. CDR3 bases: TGTGCCAGCAGCGGGACAGGGGTCGGAGAGACCCAGTACTTC. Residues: CASSGTGVGETQYF.

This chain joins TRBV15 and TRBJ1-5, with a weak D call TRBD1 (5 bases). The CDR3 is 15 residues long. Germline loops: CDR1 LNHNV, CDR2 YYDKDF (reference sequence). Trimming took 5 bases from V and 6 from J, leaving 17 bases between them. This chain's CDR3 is CATSLRVGGGQPQHF. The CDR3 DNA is TGTGCCACCAGCCTCCGGGTTGGCGGGGGTCAGCCCCAGCATTTT.

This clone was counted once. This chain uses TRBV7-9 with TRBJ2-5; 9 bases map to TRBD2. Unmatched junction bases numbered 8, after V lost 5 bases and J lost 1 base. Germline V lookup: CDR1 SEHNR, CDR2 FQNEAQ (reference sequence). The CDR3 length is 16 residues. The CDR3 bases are TGTGCCAGCAGCCCCGCAGCGACTAGCGGCCAAGAGACCCAGTACTTC. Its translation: CASSPAATSGQETQYF. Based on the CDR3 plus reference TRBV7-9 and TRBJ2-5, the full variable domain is DTGVSQNPRHKITKRGQNVTFRCDPISEHNRLYWYRQTLGQGPEFLTYFQNEAQLEKSRLLSDRFSAERPKGSFSTLEIQRTEQGDSAMYLCASSPAATSGQETQYFGPGTRLLVL.

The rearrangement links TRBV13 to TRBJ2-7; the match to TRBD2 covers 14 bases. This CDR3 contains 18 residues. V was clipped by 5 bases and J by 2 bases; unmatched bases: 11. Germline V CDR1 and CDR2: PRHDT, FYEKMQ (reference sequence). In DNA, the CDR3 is TGTGCCAGCAGCCCGGGACTAGCGGGAGCGAGAGCCCCCTACGAGCAGTACTTC. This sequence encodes CASSPGLAGARAPYEQYF.

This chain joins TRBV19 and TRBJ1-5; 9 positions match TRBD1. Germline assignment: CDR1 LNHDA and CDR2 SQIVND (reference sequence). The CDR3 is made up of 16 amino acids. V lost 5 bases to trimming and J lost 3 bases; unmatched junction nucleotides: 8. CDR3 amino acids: CASSLTGTGPNQPQHF. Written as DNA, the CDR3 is TGTGCCAGTAGTTTGACCGGGACAGGGCCCAATCAGCCCCAGCATTTT.

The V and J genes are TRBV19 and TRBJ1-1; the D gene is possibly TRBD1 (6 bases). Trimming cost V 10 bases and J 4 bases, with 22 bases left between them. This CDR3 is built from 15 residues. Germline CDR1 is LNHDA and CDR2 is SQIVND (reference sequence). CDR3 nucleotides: TGTGCCACTAGGATCAGCAGGGGAGGGGGCACTGAAGCTTTCTTT. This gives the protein CATRISRGGGTEAFF.

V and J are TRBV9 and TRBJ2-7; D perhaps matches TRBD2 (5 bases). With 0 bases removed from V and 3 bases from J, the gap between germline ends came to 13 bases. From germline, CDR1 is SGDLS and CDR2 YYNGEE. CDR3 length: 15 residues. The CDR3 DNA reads TGTGCCAGCAGCGTAGAACGGGGAGCCTGCTACGAGCAGTACTTC. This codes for CASSVERGACYEQYF.

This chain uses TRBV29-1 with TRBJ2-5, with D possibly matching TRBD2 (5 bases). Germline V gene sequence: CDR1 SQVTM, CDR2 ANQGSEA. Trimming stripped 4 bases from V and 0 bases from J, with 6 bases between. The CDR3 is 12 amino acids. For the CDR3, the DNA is TGCAGCGTTGGGGAGAACCAAGAGACCCAGTACTTC. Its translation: CSVGENQETQYF.

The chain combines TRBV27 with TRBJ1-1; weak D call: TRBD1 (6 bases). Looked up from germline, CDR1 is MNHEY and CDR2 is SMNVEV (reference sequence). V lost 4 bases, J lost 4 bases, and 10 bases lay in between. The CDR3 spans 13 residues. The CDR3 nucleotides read TGTGCCAGCAGTTCGGGGGGGCTCACTGAAGCTTTCTTT. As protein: CASSSGGLTEAFF.

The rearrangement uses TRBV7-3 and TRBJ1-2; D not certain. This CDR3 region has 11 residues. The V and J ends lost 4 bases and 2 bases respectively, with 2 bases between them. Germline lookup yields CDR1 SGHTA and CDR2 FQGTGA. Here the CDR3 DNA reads TGTGCCAGCAGCTGGAACTATGGCTACACCTTC. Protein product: CASSWNYGYTF.

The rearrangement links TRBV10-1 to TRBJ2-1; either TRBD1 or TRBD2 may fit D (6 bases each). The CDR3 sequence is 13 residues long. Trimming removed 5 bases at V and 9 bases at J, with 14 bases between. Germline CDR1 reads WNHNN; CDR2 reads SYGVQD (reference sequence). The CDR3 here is CASSSSGASEQFF. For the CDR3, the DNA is TGCGCCAGCAGTTCCTCGGGGGCCTCTGAGCAGTTCTTC.

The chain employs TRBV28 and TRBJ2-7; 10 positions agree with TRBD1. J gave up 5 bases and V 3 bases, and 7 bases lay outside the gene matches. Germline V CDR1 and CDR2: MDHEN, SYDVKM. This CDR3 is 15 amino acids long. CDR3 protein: CASSFGGQGGDEQYF. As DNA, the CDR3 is TGTGCCAGCAGTTTCGGAGGACAGGGGGGGGACGAGCAGTACTTC.

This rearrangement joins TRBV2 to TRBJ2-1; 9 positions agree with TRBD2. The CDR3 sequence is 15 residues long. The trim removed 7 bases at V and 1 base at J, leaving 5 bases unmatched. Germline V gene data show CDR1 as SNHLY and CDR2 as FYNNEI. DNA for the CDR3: TGTGCCAGCAACCCAGCGGGAGGTTCCTACAATGAGCAGTTCTTC. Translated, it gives CASNPAGGSYNEQFF.

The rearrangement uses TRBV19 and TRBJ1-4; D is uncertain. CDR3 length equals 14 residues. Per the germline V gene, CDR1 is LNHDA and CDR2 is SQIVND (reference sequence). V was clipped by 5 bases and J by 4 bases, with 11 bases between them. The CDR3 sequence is CASSGRGGNEKLFF. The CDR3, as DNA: TGTGCCAGTAGTGGAAGAGGAGGTAATGAAAAACTGTTTTTT.

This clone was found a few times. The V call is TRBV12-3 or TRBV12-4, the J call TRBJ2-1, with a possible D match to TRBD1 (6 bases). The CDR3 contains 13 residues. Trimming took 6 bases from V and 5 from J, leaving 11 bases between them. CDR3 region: CASSFGTHNEQFF. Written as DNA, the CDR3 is TGTGCCAGCAGCTTTGGGACACACAATGAGCAGTTCTTC.

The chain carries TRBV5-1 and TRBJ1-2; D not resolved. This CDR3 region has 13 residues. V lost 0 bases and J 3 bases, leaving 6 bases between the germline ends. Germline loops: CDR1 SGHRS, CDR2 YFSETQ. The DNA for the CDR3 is TGCGCCAGCAGCTTGGAGTCAGACTATGGCTACACCTTC. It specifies CASSLESDYGYTF.

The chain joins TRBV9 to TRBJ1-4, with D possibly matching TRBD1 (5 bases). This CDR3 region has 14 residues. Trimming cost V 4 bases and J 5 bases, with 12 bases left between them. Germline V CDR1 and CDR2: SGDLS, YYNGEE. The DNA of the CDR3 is TGTGCCAGCAGCCCCTGGGGCGCAAATGAAAAACTGTTTTTT. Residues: CASSPWGANEKLFF.